These T cell receptor beta chains were read from a single sample in a study of beta chain features in type 1 diabetes. Profiling relied on immunoSEQ multiplex PCR, and the TCRdb table lists in-frame clones only, not all of them. The table includes under 450,000 clones, approximately 14% detected once. The sample comprised naive CD4+ T cells from blood. The receptors were sampled from a man aged 25 to 40 in good health. Each CDR3 is given with its conserved first and last residue. D genes are given only for firm matches. Expanded clones are given a class, and other clones once, few, many or no size at all.

v_gene: TRBV13; abundance: NA; j_gene: TRBJ2-1; d_gene: NA; CDR3aa: CASSLVAGGVRGNEQFF; CDR3nt: TGTGCCAGCAGCTTAGTGGCCGGAGGGGTTAGGGGGAATGAGCAGTTCTTC
v_gene: TRBV14; abundance: few; j_gene: TRBJ2-2; d_gene: TRBD1; CDR3aa: CASSRRGTGELFF; CDR3nt: TGTGCCAGCAGCCGCAGGGGGACCGGGGAGCTGTTTTTT
v_gene: TRBV4-3; abundance: NA; j_gene: TRBJ1-5; d_gene: NA; CDR3aa: CASSQEGRKPQHF; CDR3nt: TGCGCCAGCAGCCAAGAAGGTAGGAAGCCCCAGCATTTT
v_gene: TRBV13; abundance: NA; j_gene: TRBJ2-7; d_gene: TRBD1; CDR3aa: CASSQDRVLNEQYF; CDR3nt: TGTGCCAGCAGCCAGGACAGGGTCTTGAACGAGCAGTACTTC
v_gene: TRBV5-4; abundance: few; j_gene: TRBJ1-1; d_gene: TRBD1; CDR3aa: CASSFDRAAEAFF; CDR3nt: TGTGCCAGCAGCTTCGACAGGGCCGCTGAAGCTTTCTTT
v_gene: TRBV7-2; abundance: few; j_gene: TRBJ2-7; d_gene: TRBD2; CDR3aa: CASRSTSGASSYEQYF; CDR3nt: TGTGCCAGCAGGTCCACTAGCGGGGCTAGCTCCTACGAGCAGTACTTC
v_gene: TRBV7-9; abundance: few; j_gene: TRBJ2-3; d_gene: TRBD2; CDR3aa: CASSPRTSQGYTQYF; CDR3nt: TGTGCCAGCAGCCCAAGGACTAGCCAAGGATATACGCAGTATTTT
v_gene: TRBV27; abundance: NA; j_gene: TRBJ2-5; d_gene: NA; CDR3aa: CASSSWARQETQYF; CDR3nt: TGTGCCAGCAGTTCGTGGGCTAGACAAGAGACCCAGTACTTC
v_gene: TRBV12-5; abundance: few; j_gene: TRBJ2-1; d_gene: NA; CDR3aa: CASGLREGEQFF; CDR3nt: TGTGCTAGTGGTTTGCGAGAGGGTGAGCAGTTCTTC
v_gene: TRBV7-2; abundance: NA; j_gene: TRBJ2-7; d_gene: TRBD2; CDR3aa: CASRLAGGNYEQYF; CDR3nt: TGTGCCAGCAGGCTGGCGGGGGGAAACTACGAGCAGTACTTC
v_gene: TRBV25-1; abundance: few; j_gene: TRBJ2-7; d_gene: TRBD1; CDR3aa: CASRAPGTGSDEQYF; CDR3nt: TGTGCCAGCAGAGCTCCCGGGACAGGGTCGGACGAGCAGTACTTC
v_gene: TRBV6-5; abundance: few; j_gene: TRBJ2-1; d_gene: TRBD2; CDR3aa: CASRGLANYNEQFF; CDR3nt: TGTGCCAGCAGGGGACTAGCGAACTACAATGAGCAGTTCTTC
v_gene: TRBV13; abundance: NA; j_gene: TRBJ1-1; d_gene: NA; CDR3aa: CASSLRAGVNTEAFF; CDR3nt: TGTGCCAGCAGCTTAAGGGCAGGGGTGAACACTGAAGCTTTCTTT
v_gene: TRBV5-1; abundance: few; j_gene: TRBJ1-5; d_gene: NA; CDR3aa: CASSLAGIGNQPQHF; CDR3nt: TGCGCCAGCAGCTTGGCCGGGATCGGCAATCAGCCCCAGCATTTT
v_gene: TRBV29-1; abundance: NA; j_gene: TRBJ1-2; d_gene: NA; CDR3aa: CSVEDHGRVYYGYTF; CDR3nt: TGCAGCGTTGAAGATCACGGCAGGGTGTACTATGGCTACACCTTC
v_gene: TRBV25-1; abundance: NA; j_gene: TRBJ2-1; d_gene: NA; CDR3aa: CASSETTEDEQFF; CDR3nt: TGTGCCAGCAGTGAAACTACAGAGGATGAGCAGTTCTTC
v_gene: TRBV29-1; abundance: NA; j_gene: TRBJ2-3; d_gene: NA; CDR3aa: CSVGKGLTDTQYF; CDR3nt: TGCAGCGTTGGAAAGGGGTTGACAGATACGCAGTATTTT
v_gene: TRBV10-3; abundance: few; j_gene: TRBJ2-1; d_gene: NA; CDR3aa: CAVRDSNNEQFF; CDR3nt: TGTGCCGTACGGGACTCAAACAATGAGCAGTTCTTC
v_gene: TRBV6-5; abundance: few; j_gene: TRBJ1-2; d_gene: TRBD1; CDR3aa: CASSYGTVYGYTF; CDR3nt: TGTGCCAGCAGTTACGGGACAGTCTATGGCTACACCTTC
v_gene: TRBV7-9; abundance: few; j_gene: TRBJ2-5; d_gene: NA; CDR3aa: CASRFVGPGETQYF; CDR3nt: TGTGCCAGCAGATTTGTCGGACCGGGGGAGACCCAGTACTTC
v_gene: TRBV28; abundance: few; j_gene: TRBJ1-5; d_gene: TRBD1; CDR3aa: CASSSPEGTGFNQPQHF; CDR3nt: TGTGCCAGCAGTTCCCCGGAGGGGACAGGGTTCAATCAGCCCCAGCATTTT
v_gene: TRBV15; abundance: NA; j_gene: TRBJ2-3; d_gene: NA; CDR3aa: CATSRALGTEISTDTQYF; CDR3nt: TGTGCCACCAGCAGAGCCCTTGGGACGGAGATAAGCACAGATACGCAGTATTTT
v_gene: TRBV4-3; abundance: few; j_gene: TRBJ2-1; d_gene: TRBD2; CDR3aa: CASSQGLAGGPRLGGEQFF; CDR3nt: TGCGCCAGCAGCCAAGGACTAGCGGGAGGGCCGAGGTTAGGAGGTGAGCAGTTCTTC
v_gene: TRBV7-2; abundance: few; j_gene: TRBJ2-3; d_gene: NA; CDR3aa: CASSLDGRGTDTQYF; CDR3nt: TGTGCCAGCAGCTTAGACGGCAGAGGCACAGATACGCAGTATTTT
v_gene: TRBV14; abundance: NA; j_gene: TRBJ2-3; d_gene: NA; CDR3aa: CASSHQGFGTDTQYF; CDR3nt: TGTGCCAGCAGCCACCAGGGGTTCGGTACAGATACGCAGTATTTT
v_gene: TRBV9; abundance: NA; j_gene: TRBJ2-2; d_gene: TRBD2; CDR3aa: CASSEASGRENGELFF; CDR3nt: TGTGCCAGCAGCGAGGCTAGCGGGAGGGAGAACGGGGAGCTGTTTTTT
v_gene: TRBV6-1; abundance: NA; j_gene: TRBJ2-1; d_gene: TRBD2; CDR3aa: CASSGLPGRKAGAHNEQFF; CDR3nt: TGTGCCAGCAGTGGACTCCCGGGGAGGAAAGCGGGAGCCCACAATGAGCAGTTCTTC
v_gene: TRBV6-6; abundance: few; j_gene: TRBJ2-3; d_gene: TRBD2; CDR3aa: CASSRTLADTDTQYF; CDR3nt: TGTGCCAGCAGCCGCACTCTAGCGGACACAGATACGCAGTATTTT
v_gene: TRBV29-1; abundance: NA; j_gene: TRBJ1-1; d_gene: NA; CDR3aa: CSGQNTEAFF; CDR3nt: TGCAGCGGTCAGAACACTGAAGCTTTCTTT
v_gene: TRBV5-4; abundance: few; j_gene: TRBJ1-3; d_gene: NA; CDR3aa: CASSLSGSSGNTIYF; CDR3nt: TGTGCCAGCAGCTTATCAGGGAGCTCTGGAAACACCATATATTTT
v_gene: TRBV19; abundance: few; j_gene: TRBJ2-3; d_gene: TRBD1; CDR3aa: CASSKDRDSNTDTQYF; CDR3nt: TGTGCCAGTAGTAAAGACCGGGACAGTAACACAGATACGCAGTATTTT
v_gene: TRBV7-2; abundance: few; j_gene: TRBJ2-7; d_gene: NA; CDR3aa: CASSLKQNYEQYF; CDR3nt: TGTGCCAGCAGCTTAAAGCAAAATTACGAGCAGTACTTC
v_gene: TRBV29-1; abundance: few; j_gene: TRBJ2-7; d_gene: NA; CDR3aa: CSVGKGGTISF; CDR3nt: TGCAGCGTGGGTAAGGGTGGGACAATAAGCTTC
v_gene: TRBV29-1; abundance: NA; j_gene: TRBJ2-2; d_gene: TRBD2; CDR3aa: CSVDLAGVTGELFF; CDR3nt: TGCAGCGTTGATTTAGCGGGGGTCACCGGGGAGCTGTTTTTT
v_gene: TRBV7-2; abundance: few; j_gene: TRBJ2-3; d_gene: NA; CDR3aa: CASTLSGLSTDTQYF; CDR3nt: TGTGCCAGCACCCTATCGGGACTTAGCACAGATACGCAGTATTTT
v_gene: TRBV6-1; abundance: NA; j_gene: TRBJ2-3; d_gene: TRBD2; CDR3aa: CASRAGGYTDTQYF; CDR3nt: TGTGCCAGCAGGGCGGGAGGATACACAGATACGCAGTATTTT
v_gene: TRBV5-4; abundance: few; j_gene: TRBJ2-1; d_gene: NA; CDR3aa: CASSGDTYNEQFF; CDR3nt: TGTGCCAGCAGCGGAGACACCTACAATGAGCAGTTCTTC
v_gene: TRBV6-5; abundance: NA; j_gene: TRBJ2-5; d_gene: NA; CDR3aa: CASSRLGGAQETQYF; CDR3nt: TGTGCCAGCAGCCGACTGGGGGGGGCCCAAGAGACCCAGTACTTC
v_gene: TRBV15; abundance: NA; j_gene: TRBJ2-2; d_gene: NA; CDR3aa: CATASTGELFF; CDR3nt: TGTGCCACCGCTTCTACCGGGGAGCTGTTTTTT
v_gene: TRBV29-1; abundance: few; j_gene: TRBJ2-3; d_gene: NA; CDR3aa: CSFSPSTDTQYF; CDR3nt: TGCAGCTTCTCACCAAGCACAGATACGCAGTATTTT
v_gene: TRBV30; abundance: few; j_gene: TRBJ1-2; d_gene: TRBD1; CDR3aa: CAWSIGTGYGYTF; CDR3nt: TGTGCCTGGAGTATAGGGACAGGATATGGCTACACCTTC
v_gene: TRBV5-1; abundance: few; j_gene: TRBJ2-3; d_gene: TRBD1; CDR3aa: CASSFGTGGPDTQYF; CDR3nt: TGCGCCAGCAGCTTCGGGACAGGGGGCCCAGATACGCAGTATTTT
v_gene: TRBV9; abundance: NA; j_gene: TRBJ1-1; d_gene: NA; CDR3aa: CASSPRALNTEAFF; CDR3nt: TGTGCCAGCAGCCCACGGGCCCTGAACACTGAAGCTTTCTTT
v_gene: TRBV7-2; abundance: few; j_gene: TRBJ1-1; d_gene: NA; CDR3aa: CASRPQRINTEAFF; CDR3nt: TGTGCCAGCAGACCACAGAGAATCAACACTGAAGCTTTCTTT
v_gene: TRBV7-2; abundance: NA; j_gene: TRBJ1-2; d_gene: NA; CDR3aa: CASSLVSSYGYTF; CDR3nt: TGTGCCAGCAGCTTAGTTTCGAGCTATGGCTACACCTTC
v_gene: TRBV30; abundance: NA; j_gene: TRBJ2-2; d_gene: NA; CDR3aa: CAWKLLSAGELFF; CDR3nt: TGTGCCTGGAAGCTACTAAGCGCCGGGGAGCTGTTTTTT
v_gene: TRBV2; abundance: NA; j_gene: TRBJ2-1; d_gene: NA; CDR3aa: CASSEPPAAINLNEQFF; CDR3nt: TGTGCCAGCAGTGAGCCCCCAGCGGCAATCAATCTCAATGAGCAGTTCTTC
v_gene: TRBV6-1; abundance: NA; j_gene: TRBJ1-1; d_gene: NA; CDR3aa: CASSGVRGGMNTEAFF; CDR3nt: TGTGCCAGCAGTGGCGTCAGGGGAGGCATGAACACTGAAGCTTTCTTT
v_gene: TRBV5-1; abundance: few; j_gene: TRBJ2-3; d_gene: NA; CDR3aa: CASSWDSSTDTQYF; CDR3nt: TGCGCCAGCAGCTGGGACTCCTCCACAGATACGCAGTATTTT
v_gene: TRBV9; abundance: NA; j_gene: TRBJ2-3; d_gene: NA; CDR3aa: CASSPSTGTDTDTQYF; CDR3nt: TGTGCCAGCAGCCCCTCAACCGGGACTGACACAGATACGCAGTATTTT
v_gene: TRBV9; abundance: NA; j_gene: TRBJ2-7; d_gene: NA; CDR3aa: CASSVAGPGTYEQYF; CDR3nt: TGTGCCAGCAGCGTAGCGGGGCCAGGGACCTACGAGCAGTACTTC
v_gene: TRBV10-3; abundance: NA; j_gene: TRBJ1-2; d_gene: NA; CDR3aa: CAIDDDGVQGYTF; CDR3nt: TGTGCCATCGATGACGACGGGGTGCAAGGCTACACCTTC
v_gene: TRBV4-1; abundance: NA; j_gene: TRBJ2-6; d_gene: NA; CDR3aa: CASSQQRSGANVLTF; CDR3nt: TGCGCCAGCAGCCAACAGCGCTCTGGGGCCAACGTCCTGACTTTC